Described below is a single TCR beta chain sequence and its context. These data come from a study of cytomegalovirus exposure and HLA in healthy donors. In the study overall: Genetic ancestry analysis placed about 80% of the roughly 400 donors that were genotyped in the Caucasian-associated cluster.

Deletions cut 3 bases from V and 4 bases from J, with 15 bases between. The CDR3 loop spans 15 amino acids. The germline gives CDR1 SGHDN, CDR2 FVKESK. PCR was performed using 60 Vbeta and 13 Jbeta primers. Profiled with immunoSEQ multiplex PCR; TCRdb holds only in-frame clones, not every one. The data show more than 100,000 clones, with more than 60% seen just once and about 8.1% held by the top ten. Sequenced sample: PBMCs. The clonotype comes from a woman in her 40s in good health and CMV-seropositive. The chain recombines TRBV14 with TRBJ2-5; possibly TRBD1 for D (5 bases). CDR3: CASSHRQGGRETQYF. The CDR3 DNA reads TGTGCCAGCAGCCATCGTCAGGGTGGGCGAGAGACCCAGTACTTC.